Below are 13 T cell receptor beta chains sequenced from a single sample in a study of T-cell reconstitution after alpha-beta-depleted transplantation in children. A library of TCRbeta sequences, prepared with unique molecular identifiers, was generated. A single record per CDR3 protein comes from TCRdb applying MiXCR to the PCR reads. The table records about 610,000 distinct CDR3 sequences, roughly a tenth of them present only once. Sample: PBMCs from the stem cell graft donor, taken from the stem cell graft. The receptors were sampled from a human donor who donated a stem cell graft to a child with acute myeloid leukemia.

CDR3 bases: TGCAGCGTTGAAAGGCCTGGCGGGAGAACAGATACGCAGTATTTT. This sequence encodes CSVERPGGRTDTQYF. This chain uses TRBV29-1 with TRBJ2-3, with 7 bases identical to TRBD2. Germline CDR1 and CDR2: SQVTM and ANQGSEA. The trim removed 2 bases at V and 3 bases at J, leaving 8 bases unmatched. This CDR3 has 15 residues.

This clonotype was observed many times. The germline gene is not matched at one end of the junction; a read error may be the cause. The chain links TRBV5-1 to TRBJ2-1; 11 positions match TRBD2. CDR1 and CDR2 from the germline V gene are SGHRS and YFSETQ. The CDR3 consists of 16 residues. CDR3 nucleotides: TGTGCCAGCAGCTTAGGACTAGCGGGCCCCTACAATGAGCAGTTCTTC. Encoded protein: CASSLGLAGPYNEQFF.

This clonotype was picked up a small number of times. The chain's CDR3 is CSASLTSGFLETQYF. CDR3 nucleotides: TGCAGTGCTAGTCTGACTAGCGGGTTTCTGGAGACCCAGTACTTC. The rearrangement uses TRBV20-1 and TRBJ2-5, with TRBD2 matching over 10 bases. This CDR3 comprises 15 residues. Looked up from germline, CDR1 is DFQATT and CDR2 is SNEGSKA (reference sequence). With V trimmed by 3 bases and J by 5 bases, 9 bases remained unmatched.

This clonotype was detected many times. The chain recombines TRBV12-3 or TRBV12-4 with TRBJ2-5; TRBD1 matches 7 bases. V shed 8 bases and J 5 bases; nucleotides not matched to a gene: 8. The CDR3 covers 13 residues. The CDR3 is CASRQGGWETQYF. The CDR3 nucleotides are TGTGCCAGCCGACAGGGCGGATGGGAGACCCAGTACTTC.

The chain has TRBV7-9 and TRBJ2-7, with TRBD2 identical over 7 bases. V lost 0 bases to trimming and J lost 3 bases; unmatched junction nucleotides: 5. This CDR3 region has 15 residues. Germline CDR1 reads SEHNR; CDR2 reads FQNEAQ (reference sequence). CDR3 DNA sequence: TGTGCCAGCAGCTTAGCGATAGGGAGGGGCTACGAGCAGTACTTC. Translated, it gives CASSLAIGRGYEQYF.

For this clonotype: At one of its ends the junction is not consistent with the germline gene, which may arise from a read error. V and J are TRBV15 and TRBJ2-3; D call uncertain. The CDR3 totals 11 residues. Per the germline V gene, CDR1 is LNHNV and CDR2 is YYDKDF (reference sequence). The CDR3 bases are TGTGCCACCAGCAGAGATCCCCCGACTCTTTTT. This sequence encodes CATSRDPPTLF.

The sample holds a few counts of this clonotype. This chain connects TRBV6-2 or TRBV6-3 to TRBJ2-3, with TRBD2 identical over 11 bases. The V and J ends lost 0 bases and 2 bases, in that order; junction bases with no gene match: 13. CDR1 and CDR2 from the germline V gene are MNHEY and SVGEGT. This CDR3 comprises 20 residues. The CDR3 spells CASSYSGAKTSGTHTDTQYF. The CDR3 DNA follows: TGTGCCAGCAGTTACTCTGGAGCAAAGACTAGCGGGACGCACACAGATACGCAGTATTTT.

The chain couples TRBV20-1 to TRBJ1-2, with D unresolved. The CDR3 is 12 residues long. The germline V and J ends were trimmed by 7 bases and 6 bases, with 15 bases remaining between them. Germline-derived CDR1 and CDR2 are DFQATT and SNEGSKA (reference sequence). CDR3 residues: CSGGMEADGYTF. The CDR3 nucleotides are TGCAGTGGGGGAATGGAGGCTGATGGCTACACCTTC.

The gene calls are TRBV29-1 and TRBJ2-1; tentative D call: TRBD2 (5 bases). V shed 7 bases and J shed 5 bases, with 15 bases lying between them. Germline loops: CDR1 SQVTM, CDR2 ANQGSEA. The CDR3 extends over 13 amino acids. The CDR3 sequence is CSARRSFDNEQFF. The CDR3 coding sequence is TGCAGCGCCCGGAGGAGCTTCGACAATGAGCAGTTCTTC.

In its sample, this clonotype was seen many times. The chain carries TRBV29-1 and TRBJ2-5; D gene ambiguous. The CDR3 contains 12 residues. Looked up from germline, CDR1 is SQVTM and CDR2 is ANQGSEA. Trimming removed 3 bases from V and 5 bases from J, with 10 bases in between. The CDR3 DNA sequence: TGCAGCGTTGAGCACCTGGGGGAGACCCAGTACTTC. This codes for CSVEHLGETQYF.

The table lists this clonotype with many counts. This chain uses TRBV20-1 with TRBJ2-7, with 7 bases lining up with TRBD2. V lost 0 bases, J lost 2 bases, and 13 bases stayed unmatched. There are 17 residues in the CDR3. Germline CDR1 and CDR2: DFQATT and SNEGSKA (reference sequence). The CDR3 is CSARDLYGGVSTYEQYF. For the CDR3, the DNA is TGCAGTGCTAGAGATCTTTATGGGGGGGTTTCGACCTACGAGCAGTACTTC.

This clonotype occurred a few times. This CDR3 is CASRGQGVATNEKLFF. The CDR3 DNA reads as TGTGCCAGCAGAGGACAGGGGGTTGCAACTAATGAAAAACTGTTTTTT. The genes are TRBV12-3 or TRBV12-4 and TRBJ1-4, with 10 bases fitting TRBD1. The CDR3 is 16 residues long. The V segment lost 6 bases and the J segment 0 bases; nucleotides outside the gene matches: 4.

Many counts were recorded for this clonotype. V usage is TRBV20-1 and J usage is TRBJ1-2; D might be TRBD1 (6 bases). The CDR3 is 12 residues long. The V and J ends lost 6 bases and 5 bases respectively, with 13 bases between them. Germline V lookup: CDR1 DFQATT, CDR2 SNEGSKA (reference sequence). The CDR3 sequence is CSANRDKYGYTF. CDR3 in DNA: TGCAGTGCCAACCGGGACAAATATGGCTACACCTTC.